A single sample gave rise to the 6 T cell receptor beta chains below, sequenced in a study of beta chain features in type 1 diabetes (dated by TCRdb to about 2018). The paper as a whole reports these results and caveats: Type 1 diabetes patients showed a moderate but significant shortening of TCRB CDR3 length in all four CD4+ subsets.

The library came from the immunoSEQ multiplex PCR assay. The High Capacity cDNA Reverse Transcription Kit was used to reverse transcribe all of the isolated RNA, meaning that expressed TCRB transcripts were what got sequenced. This immuneACCESS table, as held by TCRdb, lists in-frame sequences with V and J called but not all clones. Of the missing ones, under half trace to an unresolved V gene in checked studies; the others have no known cause. Counted in this sample were 160,000 or so clones; around 8.4% of them appeared once. The biggest ten clones account for more than 0.5% of the sample. Their recognized antigens are unknown. The sequenced sample consisted of central memory CD4+ T cells from blood. These receptors all come from a young woman with type 1 diabetes.

The J gene is TRBJ2-6, the V gene TRBV18; a possible D gene is TRBD1 (5 bases). CDR1 and CDR2 (germline): KGHSH, LQKENI. V gave up 1 base and J gave up 0 bases, with 10 bases separating them. There are 17 residues in the CDR3. CDR3 nucleotide sequence: TGTGCCAGCTCACCACAGGGGTCGGGCTCTGGGGCCAACGTCCTGACTTTC. This gives the protein CASSPQGSGSGANVLTF.

This clone was detected only a few times. This rearrangement joins TRBV9 to TRBJ2-1, with a weak D call TRBD1 (6 bases). Germline lookup yields CDR1 SGDLS and CDR2 YYNGEE. CDR3 size: 13 residues. The ends were cut back, 1 base at V and 6 bases at J, with 8 bases in the middle. CDR3 nucleotides: TGTGCCAGCAGCGTACAGGGGATCAATGAGCAGTTCTTC. Protein sequence: CASSVQGINEQFF.

The genes are TRBV29-1 and TRBJ2-3, with 9 positions matching TRBD1. Germline V lookup: CDR1 SQVTM, CDR2 ANQGSEA. This CDR3 is built from 16 residues. V dropped 4 bases and J dropped 7; count of bases not matched to a gene: 15. DNA for the CDR3: TGCAGCGTTGGGGGAAGTTGGGACAGGGACGCCAATACGCAGTATTTT. Residues: CSVGGSWDRDANTQYF.

Many counts were recorded for this clone. J is TRBJ2-1 and V is TRBV29-1, with 8 bases aligning to TRBD2. The CDR3 contains 16 residues. Germline loops: CDR1 SQVTM, CDR2 ANQGSEA. Trimming at V came to 1 base and at J to 5 bases, leaving 10 bases not matched to a gene. The DNA for the CDR3 is TGCAGCGTTGAAGGGCCGGGAGCGGGGGTGAACAATGAGCAGTTCTTC. It translates to CSVEGPGAGVNNEQFF.

This clone was counted a few times. The V call is TRBV5-4, the J call TRBJ2-3; D perhaps matches TRBD2 (7 bases). The CDR3 has 15 residues. V was clipped by 5 bases and J by 6 bases, with 19 bases between them. CDR1 and CDR2 from the germline V gene are SGHNT and YYREEE (reference sequence). CDR3 sequence reads: CASRLTGGPGDTQYF. The CDR3 DNA reads TGTGCCAGCAGGCTGACCGGGGGGCCTGGGGATACGCAGTATTTT.

The J gene is TRBJ1-2, the V gene TRBV30; TRBD1 agrees at 7 bases. This CDR3 spans 11 amino acids. Germline trimming cut 4 bases from V and 7 bases from J; bases unmatched to any gene: 3. Germline lookup yields CDR1 GTSNPN and CDR2 SVGIG (reference sequence). CDR3 protein: CAWKQGPGYTF. The CDR3 DNA reads as TGTGCCTGGAAACAGGGGCCTGGCTACACCTTC.